These 5 T cell receptor beta chains were sequenced from one sample in a study of cytomegalovirus exposure and HLA in healthy donors. It was with 60 Vbeta and 13 Jbeta primers that the PCR ran. The data were produced by immunoSEQ multiplex PCR, yet TCRdb's version contains in-frame clones alone and is incomplete. Of 140,000 to 150,000 clones in the sample, around 9.6% are singletons; the top ten hold less than 2%. Specimen: PBMCs. These receptors were obtained from a male donor in good health and CMV-seronegative.

This clone occurred a few times. This chain connects TRBV5-6 to TRBJ1-2, with D tentatively TRBD1 (6 bases). Looked up from germline, CDR1 is SGHDT and CDR2 is YYEEEE. This CDR3 region has 15 residues. Trimming took off 3 bases at V and 1 base at J, with 13 bases between the two ends. The CDR3: CASSSLGTFNYGYTF. Here the CDR3 DNA reads TGTGCCAGCAGCTCCCTCGGGACATTTAACTATGGCTACACCTTC.

This clone was seen more than once but under ten times. The V and J genes are TRBV27 and TRBJ1-4; 8 bases are shared with TRBD1. Germline V gene data show CDR1 as MNHEY and CDR2 as SMNVEV (reference sequence). The CDR3 has 16 amino acids. V shed 6 bases, J shed 4 bases, and the junction held 10 bases outside the gene matches. CDR3 nucleotides: TGTGCCAGCAGCCTATTAAGGACAGGGCGTAATGAAAAACTGTTTTTT. This encodes CASSLLRTGRNEKLFF.

Only a few counts were recorded for this clone. This CDR3 is CASSPSTGGLIYEQYF. DNA of the CDR3: TGTGCCAGCAGTCCCAGCACAGGGGGCCTGATCTACGAGCAGTACTTC. The chain combines TRBV27 with TRBJ2-7; 9 nucleotides align to TRBD1. The CDR3 is 16 amino acids. The germline gives CDR1 MNHEY, CDR2 SMNVEV (reference sequence). Trimming took 5 bases from V and 3 from J; bases not matched to a gene: 11.

This clone was counted a few times. This chain links TRBV12-5 with TRBJ1-5, with D maybe TRBD1 (5 bases). The V end lost 5 bases, the J end lost 0 bases, and 14 bases lay between the germline ends. Germline V gene sequence: CDR1 LGHNT, CDR2 FRNRAP. The CDR3 is made up of 16 amino acids. As DNA, the CDR3 is TGTGCTAGTGGTCTCCCGGGGGGGGATAGCAATCAGCCCCAGCATTTT. This translates into CASGLPGGDSNQPQHF.

This chain links TRBV13 with TRBJ2-3; no clear D gene. From germline, CDR1 is PRHDT and CDR2 FYEKMQ (reference sequence). Trimming stripped 5 bases from V and 0 bases from J, with 6 bases between. The CDR3 runs 13 residues. The CDR3 region is CASSPPSTDTQYF. The DNA of the CDR3 is TGTGCCAGCAGCCCCCCAAGCACAGATACGCAGTATTTT.